The subject of this entry is one T cell receptor beta chain. The CDR3 consists of 14 residues. Germline-derived CDR1 and CDR2 are SGHAT and FQNNGV. V dropped 0 bases and J dropped 1 base, with 3 bases sitting between them. As handled by the study authors: It was from reference gene primer amplification that nucleated cell counts were estimated. Method: immunoSEQ multiplex PCR; TCRdb's copy keeps in-frame clones and lacks some. D and trimming come from the DNA, and the V and J calls and clone size come from that table. The sample holds around 90,000 clones; around four fifths are singletons and the top ten take approximately 12%. This sample was taken from a study of blood T cell repertoires in COVID-19. As for the study in general: COVID-19 samples collected from the United States, Italy and Spain covered acute and convalescent phases. T cells, B-cell-depleted T cells, or PBMCs supplied cDNA or gDNA.

The sample taken for sequencing was peripheral blood. The clonotype originates from a woman in her 70s with active or convalescent COVID-19. The chain has TRBV11-2 and TRBJ2-2; D is uncertain. The CDR3 region has the DNA TGTGCCAGCAGCTTAGAACAGAACACCGGGGAGCTGTTTTTT. Residues: CASSLEQNTGELFF.